This entry features one TCR beta chain sequence. The antigen is undetermined. The V gene's germline CDR1 is SGDLS and CDR2 YYNGEE. After removal of 0 bases from V and 9 bases from J, the junction contained 5 bases not matched to a gene. The CDR3 totals 15 residues. The source of the sample is a study of CD8 T cells in ankylosing spondylitis. Study observations and caveats: Ankylosing spondylitis blood appeared to carry a characteristic TCR beta motif of eight or nine highly homologous variants. Some motif variants were previously reported in reactive arthritis synovial fluid and blood.

One entry per CDR3 protein, called by TCRdb with MiXCR from the 5' RACE reads. Counted here are 800,000 to 900,000 distinct CDR3 sequences, over 9.5% occurring once; the ten biggest clones make up about 0.5%. The rearrangement links TRBV9 to TRBJ1-6; the match to TRBD1 covers 8 bases. This TCR was recovered from a male donor with ankylosing spondylitis. Sequencing input: blood, either unsorted or a sorted T cell fraction (not recorded which). CDR3 nucleotide sequence: TGTGCCAGCAGCGTAGCTACAGGGGGGGGTTCACCCCTCCACTTT. It codes for CASSVATGGGSPLHF.